The present T cell receptor beta chain was sequenced within a study of human T cells and chemical hapten exposure. Time point specified: patch test 1, 2 weeks after DPC sensitization. The treatment here: therapeutic diphenylcyclopropenone sensitization with weekly scalp DPC. V gave up 0 bases and J gave up 7 bases, with 7 bases separating them. The CDR3 sequence is 12 residues long. TCRdb re-called the RACE reads with MiXCR, one entry per CDR3 protein. The repertoire holds roughly 70,000 distinct CDR3 sequences, with around a third as singletons. Sequenced here: whole blood, sampled in connection with sensitization to the hapten diphenylcyclopropenone (DPC). This clonotype was sampled from a man in his forties with alopecia areata. Some clones in this sample may be carry-over from other donors' samples. The chain uses TRBV12-3 or TRBV12-4 and TRBJ2-7; D is unclear. In DNA, the CDR3 is TGTGCCAGCAGTTTAGCGGGTTATGAGCAGTACTTC. This sequence encodes CASSLAGYEQYF.